This passage covers 5 T cell receptor beta chains from one sample sequenced in a study of T cells in Graves' hyperthyroidism and ophthalmopathy. From RNA transcripts, TCR beta CDR3 regions were amplified. A first-round RT-PCR of the TCR CDR3 used the HTBI primer set. TCRdb redid the calling of the multiplex PCR reads with MiXCR, one entry per CDR3 protein. Of roughly 290,000 distinct CDR3 sequences listed, 12% to 15% were seen once; the top ten hold 7.9%. Source material: blood. These TCRs come from a woman between 40 and 50 years old with Graves' hyperthyroidism.

The sample holds a few counts of this clonotype. The chain couples TRBV7-8 to TRBJ1-2; 12 bases line up with TRBD1. Germline CDR1 reads SGHVS; CDR2 reads FQNEAQ. V was clipped by 1 base and J by 8 bases; unmatched bases: 2. This CDR3 has 14 residues. CDR3 nucleotide sequence: TGTGCCAGCAGCTTAGGGGACAGGGGGCTCGGCTACACCTTC. It yields the protein CASSLGDRGLGYTF.

This clonotype was detected many times. The chain uses TRBV4-1 and TRBJ1-2; no firm D call. The ends were cut back, 1 base at V and 2 bases at J, with 8 bases in the middle. The CDR3 covers 14 residues. Germline CDR1 MGHRA, CDR2 YSYEKL. Here the CDR3 reads CASSQVAGNYGYTF. As DNA, the CDR3 is TGCGCCAGCAGCCAAGTCGCGGGGAACTATGGCTACACCTTC.

This clonotype was seen many times. The V gene is TRBV29-1, the J gene TRBJ2-3; D is possibly TRBD1 (7 bases). V was clipped by 0 bases and J by 0 bases, with 13 bases between them. The CDR3 extends over 16 amino acids. Germline lookup yields CDR1 SQVTM and CDR2 ANQGSEA. CDR3 in DNA: TGCAGCGTTGAAGATCAGGGGGGAATGAGCACAGATACGCAGTATTTT. Translated, it gives CSVEDQGGMSTDTQYF.

This clonotype was detected ten times or more. CDR3 region: CASSLLAGDNEQFF. The CDR3 nucleotides are TGTGCCAGCAGCTTACTAGCGGGAGACAATGAGCAGTTCTTC. The chain links TRBV7-9 to TRBJ2-1; 10 nucleotides line up with TRBD2. CDR3 size: 14 residues. From germline, CDR1 is SEHNR and CDR2 FQNEAQ (reference sequence). J gave up 5 bases and V 2 bases, and 0 bases lay outside the gene matches.

This clonotype appeared many times. The gene calls are TRBV5-6 and TRBJ1-2, with TRBD1 identical over 7 bases. The J segment lost 6 bases and the V segment lost 2 bases, leaving 4 bases of the junction unmatched. There are 13 residues in the CDR3. Germline V CDR1 and CDR2: SGHDT, YYEEEE. The CDR3 bases are TGTGCCAGCAGCTTCACAGGGGCGGATGGCTACACCTTC. It is translated as CASSFTGADGYTF.